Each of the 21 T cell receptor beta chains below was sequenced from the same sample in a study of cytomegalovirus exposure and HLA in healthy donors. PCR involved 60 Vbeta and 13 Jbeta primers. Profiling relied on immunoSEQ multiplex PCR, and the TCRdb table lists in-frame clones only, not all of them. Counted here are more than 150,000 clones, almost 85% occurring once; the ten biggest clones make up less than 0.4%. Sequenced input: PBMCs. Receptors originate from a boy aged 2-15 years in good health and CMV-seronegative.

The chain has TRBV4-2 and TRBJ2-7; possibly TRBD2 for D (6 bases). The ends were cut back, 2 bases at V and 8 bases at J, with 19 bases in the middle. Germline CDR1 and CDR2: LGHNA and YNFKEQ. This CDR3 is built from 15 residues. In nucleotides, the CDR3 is TGTGCCAGCAGCCAACCCGGGACTTCCCCCGGAAAGCAGTACTTC. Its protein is CASSQPGTSPGKQYF.

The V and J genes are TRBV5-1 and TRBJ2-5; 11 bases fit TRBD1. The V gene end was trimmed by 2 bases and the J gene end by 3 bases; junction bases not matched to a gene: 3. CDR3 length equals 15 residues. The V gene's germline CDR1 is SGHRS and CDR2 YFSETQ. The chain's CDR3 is CASSFGQGAEETQYF. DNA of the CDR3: TGCGCCAGCAGCTTCGGACAGGGGGCCGAAGAGACCCAGTACTTC. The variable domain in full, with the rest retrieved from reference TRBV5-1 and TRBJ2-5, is KAGVTQTPRYLIKTRGQQVTLSCSPISGHRSVSWYQQTPGQGLQFLFEYFSETQRNKGNFPGRFSGRQFSNSRSEMNVSTLELGDSALYLCASSFGQGAEETQYFGPGTRLLVL.

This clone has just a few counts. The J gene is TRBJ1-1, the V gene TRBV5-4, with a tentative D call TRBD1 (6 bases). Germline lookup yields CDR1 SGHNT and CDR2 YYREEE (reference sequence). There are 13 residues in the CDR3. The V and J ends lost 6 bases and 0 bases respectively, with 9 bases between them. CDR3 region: CASTGQMNTEAFF. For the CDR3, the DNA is TGTGCCAGCACCGGACAGATGAACACTGAAGCTTTCTTT.

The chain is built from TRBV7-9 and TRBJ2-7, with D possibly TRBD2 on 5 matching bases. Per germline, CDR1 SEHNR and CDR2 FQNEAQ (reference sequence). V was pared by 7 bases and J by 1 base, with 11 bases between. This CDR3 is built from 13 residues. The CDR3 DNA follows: TGTGCCAGCACCAGACCGGGGTCCTACGAGCAGTACTTC. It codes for CASTRPGSYEQYF.

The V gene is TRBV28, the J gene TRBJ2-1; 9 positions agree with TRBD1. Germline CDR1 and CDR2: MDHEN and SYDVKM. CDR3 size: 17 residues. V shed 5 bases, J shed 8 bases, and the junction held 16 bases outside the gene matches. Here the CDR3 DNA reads TGTGCCAGCAGTGGGGACAGGGATCACTTGTATGGCTATGAGCAGTTCTTC. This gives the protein CASSGDRDHLYGYEQFF. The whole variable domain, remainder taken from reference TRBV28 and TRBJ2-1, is DVKVTQSSRYLVKRTGEKVFLECVQDMDHENMFWYRQDPGLGLRLIYFSYDVKMKEKGDIPEGYSVSREKKERFSLILESASTNQTSMYLCASSGDRDHLYGYEQFFGPGTRLTVL.

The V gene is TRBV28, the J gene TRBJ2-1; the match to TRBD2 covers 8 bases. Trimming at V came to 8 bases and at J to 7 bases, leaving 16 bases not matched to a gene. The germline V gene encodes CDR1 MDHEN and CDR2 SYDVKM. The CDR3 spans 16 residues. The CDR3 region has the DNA TGTGCCAGCCTAGAGGGGGGACTAGGGGGTGAGAATGAGCAGTTCTTC. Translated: CASLEGGLGGENEQFF.

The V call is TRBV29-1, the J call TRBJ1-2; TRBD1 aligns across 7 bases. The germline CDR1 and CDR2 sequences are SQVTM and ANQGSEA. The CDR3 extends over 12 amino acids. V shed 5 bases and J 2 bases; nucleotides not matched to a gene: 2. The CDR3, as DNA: TGCAGCGTTCTGACAGGGAACTATGGCTACACCTTC. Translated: CSVLTGNYGYTF.

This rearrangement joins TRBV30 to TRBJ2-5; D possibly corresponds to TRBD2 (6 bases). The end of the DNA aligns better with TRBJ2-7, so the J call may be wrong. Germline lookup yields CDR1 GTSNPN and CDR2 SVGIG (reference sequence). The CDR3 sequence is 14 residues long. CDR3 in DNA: TGTGCCTGGTTGGGAGGAGAGAGCTCCTACGAGCAGTACTTC. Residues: CAWLGGESSYEQYF.

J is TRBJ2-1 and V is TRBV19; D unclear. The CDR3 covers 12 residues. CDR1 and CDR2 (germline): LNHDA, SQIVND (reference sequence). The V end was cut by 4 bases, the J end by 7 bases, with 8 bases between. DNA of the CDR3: TGTGCCAGTAGTAGCCTCGGGAATGAGCAGTTCTTC. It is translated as CASSSLGNEQFF.

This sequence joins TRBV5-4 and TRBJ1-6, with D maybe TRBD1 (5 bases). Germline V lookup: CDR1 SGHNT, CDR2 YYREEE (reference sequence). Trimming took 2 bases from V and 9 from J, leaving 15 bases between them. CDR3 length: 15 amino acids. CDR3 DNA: TGTGCCAGCAGCTTATCAGGGTCGGCTGGTTCACCCCTCCACTTT. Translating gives CASSLSGSAGSPLHF.

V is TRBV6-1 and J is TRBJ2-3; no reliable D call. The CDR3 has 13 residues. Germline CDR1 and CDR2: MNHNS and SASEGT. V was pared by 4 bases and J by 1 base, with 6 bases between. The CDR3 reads CASSVLGTDTQYF. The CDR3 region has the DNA TGTGCCAGCAGTGTCCTCGGCACAGATACGCAGTATTTT.

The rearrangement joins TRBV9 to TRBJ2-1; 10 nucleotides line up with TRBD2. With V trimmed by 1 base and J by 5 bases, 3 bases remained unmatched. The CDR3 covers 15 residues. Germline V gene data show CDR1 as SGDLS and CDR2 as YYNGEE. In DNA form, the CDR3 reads TGTGCCAGCAGCGTAAGCGGGAGGGGAAACAATGAGCAGTTCTTC. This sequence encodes CASSVSGRGNNEQFF. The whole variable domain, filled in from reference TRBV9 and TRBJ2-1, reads DSGVTQTPKHLITATGQRVTLRCSPRSGDLSVYWYQQSLDQGLQFLIQYYNGEERAKGNILERFSAQQFPDLHSELNLSSLELGDSALYFCASSVSGRGNNEQFFGPGTRLTVL.

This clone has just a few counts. For the CDR3, the DNA is TGTGCCAGCATTAAAACCGGGGAGCTGTTTTTT. Its translation is CASIKTGELFF. This chain connects TRBV27 to TRBJ2-2; no clear D. The germline V and J ends were trimmed by 7 bases and 5 bases, with 5 bases remaining between them. CDR1 MNHEY and CDR2 SMNVEV come from the germline V gene (reference sequence). This CDR3 has 11 amino acids.

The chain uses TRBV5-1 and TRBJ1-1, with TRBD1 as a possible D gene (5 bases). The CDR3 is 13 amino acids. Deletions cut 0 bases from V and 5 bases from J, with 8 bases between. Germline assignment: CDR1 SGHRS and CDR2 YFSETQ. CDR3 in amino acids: CASSLEGWTEAFF. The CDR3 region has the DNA TGCGCCAGCAGCTTGGAGGGGTGGACTGAAGCTTTCTTT.

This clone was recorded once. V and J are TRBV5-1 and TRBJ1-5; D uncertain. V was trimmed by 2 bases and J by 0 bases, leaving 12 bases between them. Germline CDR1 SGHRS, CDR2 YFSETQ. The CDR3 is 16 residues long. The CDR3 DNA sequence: TGCGCCAGCAGCTTCCATACAGAATATAGCAATCAGCCCCAGCATTTT. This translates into CASSFHTEYSNQPQHF.

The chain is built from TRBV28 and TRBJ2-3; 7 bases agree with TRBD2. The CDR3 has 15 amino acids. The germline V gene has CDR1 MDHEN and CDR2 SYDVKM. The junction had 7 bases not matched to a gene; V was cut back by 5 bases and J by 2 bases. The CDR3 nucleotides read TGTGCCAGCAGTAAACTAGCGAAAAACACAGATACGCAGTATTTT. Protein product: CASSKLAKNTDTQYF.

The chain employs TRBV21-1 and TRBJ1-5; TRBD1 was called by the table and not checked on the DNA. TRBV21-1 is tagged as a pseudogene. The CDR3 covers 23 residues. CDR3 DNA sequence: TGTGCCAGCAGCAAAGCGGGCAAAAACCTCGGACAGGGGAAGGGAGTATTGAATCAGCCCCAGCATTTT. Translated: CASSKAGKNLGQGKGVLNQPQHF.

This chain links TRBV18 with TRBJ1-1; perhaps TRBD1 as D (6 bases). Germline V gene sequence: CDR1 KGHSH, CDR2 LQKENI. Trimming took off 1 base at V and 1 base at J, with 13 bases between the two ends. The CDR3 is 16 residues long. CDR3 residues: CASSPLQGPENTEAFF. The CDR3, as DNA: TGTGCCAGCTCACCACTTCAGGGGCCCGAGAACACTGAAGCTTTCTTT.

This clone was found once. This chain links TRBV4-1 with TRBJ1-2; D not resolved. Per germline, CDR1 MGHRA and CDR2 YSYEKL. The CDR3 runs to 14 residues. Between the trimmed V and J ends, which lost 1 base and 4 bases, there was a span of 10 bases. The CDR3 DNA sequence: TGCGCCAGCAGCCAAGGGTCAGGATCCTATGGCTACACCTTC. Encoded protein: CASSQGSGSYGYTF.

The CDR3 spells CASSLGQGAAYEQYF. For the CDR3, the DNA is TGCGCCAGCAGCTTGGGGCAGGGGGCCGCCTACGAGCAGTACTTC. This chain connects TRBV5-1 to TRBJ2-7; 8 bases are a match to TRBD1. This CDR3 is 15 amino acids long. The V gene's germline CDR1 is SGHRS and CDR2 YFSETQ. V was clipped by 0 bases and J by 2 bases; unmatched bases: 4. The full variable domain, in which reference TRBV5-1 and TRBJ2-7 provide the parts outside the CDR3, is KAGVTQTPRYLIKTRGQQVTLSCSPISGHRSVSWYQQTPGQGLQFLFEYFSETQRNKGNFPGRFSGRQFSNSRSEMNVSTLELGDSALYLCASSLGQGAAYEQYFGPGTRLTVT.

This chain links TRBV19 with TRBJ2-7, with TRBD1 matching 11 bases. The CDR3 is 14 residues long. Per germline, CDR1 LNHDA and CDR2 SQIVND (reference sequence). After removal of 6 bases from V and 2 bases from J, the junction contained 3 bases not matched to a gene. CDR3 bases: TGTGCCAGTAGGGGGACAGGGGGTACCTACGAGCAGTACTTC. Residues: CASRGTGGTYEQYF.